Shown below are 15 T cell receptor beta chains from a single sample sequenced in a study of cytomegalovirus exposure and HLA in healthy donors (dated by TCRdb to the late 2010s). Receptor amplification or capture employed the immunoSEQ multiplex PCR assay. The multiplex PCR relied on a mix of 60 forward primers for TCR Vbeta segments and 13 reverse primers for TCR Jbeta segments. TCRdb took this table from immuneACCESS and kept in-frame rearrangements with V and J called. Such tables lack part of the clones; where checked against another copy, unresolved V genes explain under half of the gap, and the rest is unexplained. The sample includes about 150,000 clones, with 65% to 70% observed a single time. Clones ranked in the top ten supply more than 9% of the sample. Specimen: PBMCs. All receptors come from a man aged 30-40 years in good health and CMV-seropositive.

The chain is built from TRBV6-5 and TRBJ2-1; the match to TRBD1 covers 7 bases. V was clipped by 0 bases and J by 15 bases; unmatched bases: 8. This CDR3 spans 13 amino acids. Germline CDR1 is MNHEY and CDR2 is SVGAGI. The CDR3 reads CASSYSIQGYRFF. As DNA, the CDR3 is TGTGCCAGCAGTTACTCAATACAGGGGTACCGGTTCTTC.

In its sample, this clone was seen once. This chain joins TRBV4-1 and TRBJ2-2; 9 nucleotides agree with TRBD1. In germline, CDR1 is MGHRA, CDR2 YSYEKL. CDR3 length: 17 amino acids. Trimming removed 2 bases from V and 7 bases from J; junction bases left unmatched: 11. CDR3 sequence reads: CASSQRRRTGAGGELFF. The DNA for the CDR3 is TGCGCCAGCAGCCAACGCCGTAGGACAGGGGCTGGCGGGGAGCTGTTTTTT.

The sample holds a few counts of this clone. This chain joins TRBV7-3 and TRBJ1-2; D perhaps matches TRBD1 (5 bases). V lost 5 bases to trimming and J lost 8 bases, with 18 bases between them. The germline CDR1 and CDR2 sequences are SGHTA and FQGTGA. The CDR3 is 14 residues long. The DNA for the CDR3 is TGTGCCAGCAGCCAAGGGGCGAGTAGCGGCGGCTACACCTTC. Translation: CASSQGASSGGYTF.

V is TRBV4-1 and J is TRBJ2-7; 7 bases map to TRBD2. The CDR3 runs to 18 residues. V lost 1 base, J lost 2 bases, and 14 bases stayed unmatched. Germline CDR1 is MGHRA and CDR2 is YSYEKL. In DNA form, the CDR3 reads TGCGCCAGCAGCCAAGTGATAGAGGAACTAGCGCTTCCCTACGAGCAGTACTTC. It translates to CASSQVIEELALPYEQYF.

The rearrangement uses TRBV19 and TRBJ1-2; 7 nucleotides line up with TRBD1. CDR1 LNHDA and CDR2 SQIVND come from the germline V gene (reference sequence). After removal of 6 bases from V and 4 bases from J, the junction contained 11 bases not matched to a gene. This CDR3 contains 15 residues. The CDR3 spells CASSRQGLVIYGYTF. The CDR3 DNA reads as TGTGCCAGTAGCCGACAGGGATTAGTAATCTATGGCTACACCTTC.

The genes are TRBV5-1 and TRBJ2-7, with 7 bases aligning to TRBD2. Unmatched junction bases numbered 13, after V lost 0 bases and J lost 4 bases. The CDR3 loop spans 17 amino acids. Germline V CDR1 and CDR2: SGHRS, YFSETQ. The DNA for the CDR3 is TGCGCCAGCAGCTTGGCTAGGGGAACTAGCGAACCATACGAGCAGTACTTC. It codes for CASSLARGTSEPYEQYF.

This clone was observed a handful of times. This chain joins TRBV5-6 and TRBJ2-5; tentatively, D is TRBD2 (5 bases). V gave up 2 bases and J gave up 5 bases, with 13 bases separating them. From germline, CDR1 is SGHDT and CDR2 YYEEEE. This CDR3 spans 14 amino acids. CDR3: CASSLGLELETQYF. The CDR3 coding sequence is TGTGCCAGCAGCTTAGGACTGGAGCTGGAGACCCAGTACTTC.

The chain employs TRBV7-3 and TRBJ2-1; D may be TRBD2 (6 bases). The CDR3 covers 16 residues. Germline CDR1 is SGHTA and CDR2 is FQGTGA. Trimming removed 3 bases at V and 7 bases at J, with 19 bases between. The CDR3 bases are TGTGCCAGCAGCTTCAAGGAGGGCCCAGAGCTAAATGAGCAGTTCTTC. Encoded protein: CASSFKEGPELNEQFF.

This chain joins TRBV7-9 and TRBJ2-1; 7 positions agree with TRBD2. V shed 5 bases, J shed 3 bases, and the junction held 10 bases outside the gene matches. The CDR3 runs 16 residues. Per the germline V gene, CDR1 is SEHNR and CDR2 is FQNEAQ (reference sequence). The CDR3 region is CASSLQLAGDYNEQFF. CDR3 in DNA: TGTGCCAGCAGCCTTCAACTGGCGGGGGACTACAATGAGCAGTTCTTC.

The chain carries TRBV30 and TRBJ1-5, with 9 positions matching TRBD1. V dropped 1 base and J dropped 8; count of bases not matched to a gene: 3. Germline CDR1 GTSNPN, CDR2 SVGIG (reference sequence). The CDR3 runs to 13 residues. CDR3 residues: CAWSGQGDEPQHF. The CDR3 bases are TGTGCCTGGAGTGGACAGGGGGACGAGCCCCAGCATTTT.

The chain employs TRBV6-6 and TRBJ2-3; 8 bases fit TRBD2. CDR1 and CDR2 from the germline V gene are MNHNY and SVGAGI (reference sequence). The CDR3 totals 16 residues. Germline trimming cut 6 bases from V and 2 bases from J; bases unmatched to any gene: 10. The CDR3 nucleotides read TGTGCCAGCAGCGGATCACTAGCGGATACCACAGATACGCAGTATTTT. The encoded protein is CASSGSLADTTDTQYF.

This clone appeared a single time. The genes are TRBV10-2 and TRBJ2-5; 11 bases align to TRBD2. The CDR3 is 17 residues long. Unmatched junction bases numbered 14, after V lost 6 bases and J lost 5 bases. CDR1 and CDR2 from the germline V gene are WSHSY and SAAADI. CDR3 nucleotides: TGCGCCAGCAGCACAGACGCGCTTAGCGGGAGGGGGGAGACCCAGTACTTC. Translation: CASSTDALSGRGETQYF.

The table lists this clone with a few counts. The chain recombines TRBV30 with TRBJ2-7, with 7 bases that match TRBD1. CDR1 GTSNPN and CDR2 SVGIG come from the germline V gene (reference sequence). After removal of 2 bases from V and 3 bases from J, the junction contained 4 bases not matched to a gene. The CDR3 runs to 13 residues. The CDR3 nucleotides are TGTGCCTGGAGTACGGGACAGTACTACGAGCAGTACTTC. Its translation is CAWSTGQYYEQYF.

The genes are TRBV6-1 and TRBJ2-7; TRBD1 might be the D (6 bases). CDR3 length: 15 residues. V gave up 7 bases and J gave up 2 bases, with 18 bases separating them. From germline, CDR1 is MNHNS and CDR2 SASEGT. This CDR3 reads CASKSYRDGTYEQYF. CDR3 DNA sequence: TGTGCCAGCAAGTCCTACAGGGACGGAACCTACGAGCAGTACTTC.

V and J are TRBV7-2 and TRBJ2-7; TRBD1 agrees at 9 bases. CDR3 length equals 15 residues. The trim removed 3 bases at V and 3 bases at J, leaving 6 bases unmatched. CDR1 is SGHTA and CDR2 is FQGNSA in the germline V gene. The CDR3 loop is CASSFSGTGSYEQYF. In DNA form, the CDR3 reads TGTGCCAGCAGCTTCTCCGGGACAGGGAGCTACGAGCAGTACTTC.